Sequencing of this T cell receptor (beta chain) was carried out in a study of blood T cell repertoires in COVID-19. Background on the study: The recovered donors of Cohort 3 showed two negative PCRs, clearance, or symptom resolution. PBMCs, B-cell-depleted T cells, or T cells were the source of the cDNA or gDNA that made up the material.

Here immunoSEQ multiplex PCR was the method, and the copy in TCRdb shows in-frame clones only, minus some. Here the sample spans about 400,000 clones, around 87% being singletons. Germline trimming cut 6 bases from V and 2 bases from J; bases unmatched to any gene: 5. The length of the CDR3 is 14 residues. Germline CDR1 is LGHDT and CDR2 is YNNKEL (reference sequence). J is TRBJ2-3 and V is TRBV3-1 (or the pseudogene TRBV3-2); 7 bases are shared with TRBD2. This clonotype was obtained from a man in his forties in a cohort exposed to, infected with or recovered from COVID-19 (not recorded which). The sample taken for sequencing was PBMCs or T cells enriched from blood (not recorded which). The CDR3 loop reads CASSHSGSTDTQYF. CDR3 coding DNA: TGTGCCAGCAGTCATAGCGGGTCCACAGATACGCAGTATTTT.